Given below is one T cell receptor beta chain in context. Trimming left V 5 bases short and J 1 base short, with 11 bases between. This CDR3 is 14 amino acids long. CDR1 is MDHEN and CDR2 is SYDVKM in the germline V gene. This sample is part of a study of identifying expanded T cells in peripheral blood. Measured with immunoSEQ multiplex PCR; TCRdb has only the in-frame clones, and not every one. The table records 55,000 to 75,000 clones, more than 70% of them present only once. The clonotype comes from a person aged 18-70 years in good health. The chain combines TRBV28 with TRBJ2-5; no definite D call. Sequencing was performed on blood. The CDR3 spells CASSLLMAQETQYF. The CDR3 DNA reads TGTGCCAGCAGTCTCCTCATGGCCCAAGAGACCCAGTACTTC.